This is a list of T cell receptor beta chains from one sample in a study of T cell responses to AZD1222 COVID-19 vaccine. Sequenced by immunoSEQ multiplex PCR; TCRdb stores in-frame clones only, minus some. The table includes just over 150,000 clones, about nine tenths detected once. The sequenced sample was peripheral blood, obtained on day 0 of AZD1222 vaccination. These receptors came from an adult in good health. Both conserved end residues are part of each CDR3. Fields, in order: J gene, D gene, clone size, V gene, CDR3 length, CDR3 DNA, CDR3 protein. A D gene is named only where the DNA matches it firmly. The size entry is marked missing in some rows and otherwise reads once, few, many or a size class.

>TRBJ1-4|TRBD1|-|TRBV10-3|18
TGTGCCATCAGTGAGGATAGTGCTTGGACAGGGGGCAATGAAAAACTGTTTTTT
CAISEDSAWTGGNEKLFF
>TRBJ2-3|-|-|TRBV29-1|13
TGCAGCGTTGCGTCCCGGACGGTTTATACGCAGTATTTT
CSVASRTVYTQYF
>TRBJ2-7|TRBD2|-|TRBV7-8|15
TGTGCCAGCAGGCTACTAGCGGGTCCCTCCTACGAGCAGTACTTC
CASRLLAGPSYEQYF
>TRBJ2-3|TRBD2|-|TRBV5-1|16
TGCGCCAGCAGCTTGTTCGGGGGGAGGGAAACAGATACGCAGTATTTT
CASSLFGGRETDTQYF
>TRBJ1-1|-|-|TRBV11-2|16
TGTGCCAGCAGCTTAGATCAGGCAGTTGTGGGCACTGAAGCTTTCTTT
CASSLDQAVVGTEAFF
>TRBJ1-5|-|-|TRBV7-8|15
TGTGCCAGCAGCTTAGTAGGGGTTGACAATCAGCCCCAGCATTTT
CASSLVGVDNQPQHF
>TRBJ2-2|-|-|TRBV5-1|16
TGCGCCAGCAGCTTGGGTGCGGGAAGGGGCACCGGGGAGCTGTTTTTT
CASSLGAGRGTGELFF
>TRBJ1-2|TRBD1|few|TRBV4-2|16
TGTGCCAGCAGCCAAGATTGGGACAGGGCTAACTATGGCTACACCTTC
CASSQDWDRANYGYTF
>TRBJ1-4|-|once|TRBV6-2/TRBV6-3|16
TGTGCCAGCAGTTACGGCAAGGACCGGGGTTGGGAAAAACTGTTTTTT
CASSYGKDRGWEKLFF
>TRBJ1-5|TRBD1|-|TRBV28|19
TGTGCCAGCAGTTTCCCCGTCTCCCGAGGGACAGGGGATCCTCAGCCCCAGCATTTT
CASSFPVSRGTGDPQPQHF
>TRBJ1-5|-|-|TRBV4-1|18
TGCGCCAGCAGCCAAGTTTTAGGAGGGTTGGACAGCAATCAGCCCCAGCATTTT
CASSQVLGGLDSNQPQHF